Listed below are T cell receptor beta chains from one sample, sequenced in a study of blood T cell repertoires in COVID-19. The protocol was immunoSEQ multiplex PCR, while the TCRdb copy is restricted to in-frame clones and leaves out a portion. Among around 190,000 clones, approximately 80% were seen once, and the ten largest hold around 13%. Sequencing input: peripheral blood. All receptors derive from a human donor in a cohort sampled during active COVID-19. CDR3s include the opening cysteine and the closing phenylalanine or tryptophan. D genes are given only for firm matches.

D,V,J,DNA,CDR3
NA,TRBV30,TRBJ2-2,TGTGCCTGGAGTGAGGGGATTCCAAACGCCGGGGAGCTGTTTTTT,CAWSEGIPNAGELFF
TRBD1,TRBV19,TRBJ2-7,TGTGCCAGTAGCCAAGGGACAGGGGGTAACGAGCAGTACTTC,CASSQGTGGNEQYF
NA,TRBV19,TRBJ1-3,TGTGCCAGTGGCCGTGGAAACACCATATATTTT,CASGRGNTIYF
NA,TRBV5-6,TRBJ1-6,TGTGCCAGCAGCTTTCGACGACAGTATAATTCACCCCTCCACTTT,CASSFRRQYNSPLHF
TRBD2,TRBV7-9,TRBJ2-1,TGTGCCAGCAGCTCAGGACTAGCGACTTCGTTCTTC,CASSSGLATSFF
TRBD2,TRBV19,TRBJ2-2,TGTGCCAGTAGTATAATAGCGGGAGGCGGGGAGGAGCTGTTTTTT,CASSIIAGGGEELFF
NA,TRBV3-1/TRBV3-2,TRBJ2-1,TGTGCCAGCAGCCCCCGGGAGAGACGTGACAATGAGCAGTTCTTC,CASSPRERRDNEQFF
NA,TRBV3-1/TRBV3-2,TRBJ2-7,TGTGCCAGCAGCCAACTCAGGGTTGACGAGCAGTACTTC,CASSQLRVDEQYF
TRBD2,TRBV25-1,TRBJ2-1,TGTGCCAGCAGTGCTCCTAGCGGGCCGAACAATGAGCAGTTCTTC,CASSAPSGPNNEQFF
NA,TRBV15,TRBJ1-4,TGTGCCACCAGCAGAGTAGATGAGGAGGTGGTGGCAAAACTGTTTTTT,CATSRVDEEVVAKLFF
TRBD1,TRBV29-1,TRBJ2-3,TGCAGCGGTTCAGGGACAGGGGGCCGTGGAGATACGCAGTATTTT,CSGSGTGGRGDTQYF
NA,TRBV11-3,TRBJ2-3,TGTGCCAGCAGCCGATCTAGCGTAACAGATACGCAGTATTTT,CASSRSSVTDTQYF
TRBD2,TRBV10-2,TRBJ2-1,TGCGCCAGCAGTGGAAGGAGTATGGGTGGACTAGGGGAGCAGTTCTTC,CASSGRSMGGLGEQFF
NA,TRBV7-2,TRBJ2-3,TGTGCCAGCAGCTCCTTCACAGATACGCAGTATTTT,CASSSFTDTQYF
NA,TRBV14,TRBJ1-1,TGTGCCAGCACCCCGACGGCAGGGGCGAACACTGAAGCTTTCTTT,CASTPTAGANTEAFF
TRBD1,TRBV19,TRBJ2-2,TGTGCCAGCCTCGGGACAGAGGACGCCGGGGAGCTGTTTTTT,CASLGTEDAGELFF